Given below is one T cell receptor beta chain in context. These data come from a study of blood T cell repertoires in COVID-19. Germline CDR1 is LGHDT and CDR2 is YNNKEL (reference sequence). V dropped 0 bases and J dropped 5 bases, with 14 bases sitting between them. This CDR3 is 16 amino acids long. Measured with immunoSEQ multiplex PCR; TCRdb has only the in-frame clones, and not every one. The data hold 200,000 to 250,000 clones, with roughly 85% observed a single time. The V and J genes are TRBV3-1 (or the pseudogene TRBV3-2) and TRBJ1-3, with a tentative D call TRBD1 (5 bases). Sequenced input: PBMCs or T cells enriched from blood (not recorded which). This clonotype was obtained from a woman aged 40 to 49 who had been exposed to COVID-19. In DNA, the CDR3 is TGTGCCAGCAGCCAAGATAGGCAGGGCCCGCGAAACACCATATATTTT. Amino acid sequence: CASSQDRQGPRNTIYF.